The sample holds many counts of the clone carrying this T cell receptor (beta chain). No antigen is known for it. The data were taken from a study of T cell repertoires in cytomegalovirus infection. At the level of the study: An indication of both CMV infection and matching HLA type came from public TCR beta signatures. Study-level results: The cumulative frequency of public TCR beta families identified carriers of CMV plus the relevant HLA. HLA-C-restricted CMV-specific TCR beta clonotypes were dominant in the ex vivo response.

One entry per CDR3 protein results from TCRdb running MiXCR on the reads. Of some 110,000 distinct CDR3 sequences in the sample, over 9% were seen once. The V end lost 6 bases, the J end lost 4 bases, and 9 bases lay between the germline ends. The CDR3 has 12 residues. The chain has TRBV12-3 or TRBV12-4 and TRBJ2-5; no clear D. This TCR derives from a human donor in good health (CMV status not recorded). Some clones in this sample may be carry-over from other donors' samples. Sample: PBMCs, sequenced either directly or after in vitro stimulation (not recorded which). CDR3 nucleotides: TGTGCCAGCAGCCGAGGACCAGAGACCCAGTACTTC. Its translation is CASSRGPETQYF.